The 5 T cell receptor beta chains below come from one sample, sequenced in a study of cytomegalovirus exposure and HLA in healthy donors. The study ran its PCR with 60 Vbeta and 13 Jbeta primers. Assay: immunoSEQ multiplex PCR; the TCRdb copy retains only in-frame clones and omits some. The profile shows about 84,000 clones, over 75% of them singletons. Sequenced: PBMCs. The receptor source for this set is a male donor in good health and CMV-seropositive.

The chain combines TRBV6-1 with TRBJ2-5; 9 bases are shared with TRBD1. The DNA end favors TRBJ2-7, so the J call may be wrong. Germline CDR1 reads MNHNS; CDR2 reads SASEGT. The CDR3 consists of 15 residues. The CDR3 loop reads CASNAEGTGSYEQYF. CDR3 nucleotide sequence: TGTGCCAGCAACGCGGAAGGGACAGGGTCCTACGAGCAGTACTTC.

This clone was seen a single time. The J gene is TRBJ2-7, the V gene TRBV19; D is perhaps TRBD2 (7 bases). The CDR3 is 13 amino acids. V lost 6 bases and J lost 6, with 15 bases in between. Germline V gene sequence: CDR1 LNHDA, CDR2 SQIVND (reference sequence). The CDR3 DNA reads TGTGCCAGTAGGGGGGCGGGAGTCTTCGAGCAGTACTTC. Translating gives CASRGAGVFEQYF.

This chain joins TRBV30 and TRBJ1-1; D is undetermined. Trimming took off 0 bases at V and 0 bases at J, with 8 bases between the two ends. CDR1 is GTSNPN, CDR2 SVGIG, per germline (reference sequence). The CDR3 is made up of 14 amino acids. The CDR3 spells CAWSVGRVNTEAFF. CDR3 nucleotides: TGTGCCTGGAGTGTTGGGAGGGTGAACACTGAAGCTTTCTTT.

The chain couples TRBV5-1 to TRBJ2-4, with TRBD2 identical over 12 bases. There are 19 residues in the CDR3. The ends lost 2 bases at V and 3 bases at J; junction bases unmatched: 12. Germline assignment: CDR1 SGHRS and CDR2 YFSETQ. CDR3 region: CASSLTTSGSLLGKNIQYF. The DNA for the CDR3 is TGCGCCAGCAGCTTAACGACTAGCGGGAGCCTATTAGGCAAAAACATTCAGTACTTC.

CDR3 amino acids: CASSPGTSGLYINEQFF. The CDR3 coding sequence is TGTGCCAGCAGCCCCGGGACTAGCGGGCTTTATATCAATGAGCAGTTCTTC. V is TRBV5-4 and J is TRBJ2-1, with 12 bases aligning to TRBD2. The CDR3 spans 17 residues. From germline, CDR1 is SGHNT and CDR2 YYREEE (reference sequence). V was clipped by 4 bases and J by 6 bases; unmatched bases: 11. The full variable domain, in which reference TRBV5-4 and TRBJ2-1 provide the parts outside the CDR3, is ETGVTQSPTHLIKTRGQQVTLRCSSQSGHNTVSWYQQALGQGPQFIFQYYREEENGRGNFPPRFSGLQFPNYSSELNVNALELDDSALYLCASSPGTSGLYINEQFFGPGTRLTVL.